This T cell receptor beta chain emerged from a study of T cell repertoires in cytomegalovirus infection. In the study overall: Public TCR beta signatures provided an indication of both CMV infection and a matching HLA type.

TCRdb recomputed calls from the reads with MiXCR, one row per CDR3 protein. The data hold 150,000 to 160,000 distinct CDR3 sequences, with roughly a quarter observed a single time. Study-wide results and limits: Cumulative frequency (of public TCR beta family members) identified carriers of CMV plus the relevant HLA. HLA-C-restricted CMV clonotypes gave the most frequent clonotype in two of eight donors.

The V end lost 9 bases, the J end lost 4 bases, and 6 bases lay between the germline ends. CDR1 and CDR2 from the germline V gene are KGHDR and SFDVKD. This CDR3 spans 11 amino acids. This clonotype was seen only a few times. Its antigen is unidentified. This TCR was sampled from a human donor in good health (CMV status not recorded). Some clones in this sample may be carry-over from other donors' samples. The rearrangement uses TRBV24-1 and TRBJ1-5; D not resolved. The material sequenced was PBMCs. The CDR3 loop is CATRSNQPQHF. The CDR3 DNA reads TGTGCCACCCGAAGTAATCAGCCCCAGCATTTT.